This entry lists 29 T cell receptor beta chains sequenced from one sample in a study of blood T cell repertoires in COVID-19. TCRdb's copy holds only in-frame clones and misses some; the assay was immunoSEQ multiplex PCR. The table records about 200,000 clones, approximately 91% of them present only once. Material for sequencing was peripheral blood. The receptors derive from a man in his fifties or sixties who had recovered from COVID-19.

The chain couples TRBV14 to TRBJ1-1; tentatively, D is TRBD1 (5 bases). The CDR3 spans 15 residues. Trimming stripped 4 bases from V and 5 bases from J, with 17 bases between. Germline CDR1 SGHDN, CDR2 FVKESK. For the CDR3, the DNA is TGTGCCAGCAGCCGGTACGGGGGGTTTATAACTGAAGCTTTCTTT. It encodes CASSRYGGFITEAFF.

The J gene is TRBJ2-7, the V gene TRBV6-5; 8 nucleotides agree with TRBD2. Germline loops: CDR1 MNHEY, CDR2 SVGAGI. This CDR3 has 14 amino acids. With 11 bases clipped from V and 2 bases from J, the junction kept 11 bases outside the gene matches. The CDR3 protein is CASRGAGGPYEQYF. The CDR3 DNA reads TGTGCCTCTAGGGGGGCGGGGGGCCCCTACGAGCAGTACTTC.

This clone was detected only a few times. The genes are TRBV19 and TRBJ2-5; 7 bases match TRBD1. The CDR3 runs to 14 residues. V lost 4 bases and J lost 9; bases outside the gene matches: 11. CDR1 and CDR2 from the germline V gene are LNHDA and SQIVND (reference sequence). As DNA, the CDR3 is TGTGCCAGTAGTAACCGGGACAGCGGAAAGGCCCAGTACTTC. Protein sequence: CASSNRDSGKAQYF.

V usage is TRBV24-1 and J usage is TRBJ2-2, with 8 bases identical to TRBD1. The CDR3 is 14 residues long. Germline V gene data show CDR1 as KGHDR and CDR2 as SFDVKD. With V trimmed by 9 bases and J by 2 bases, 4 bases remained unmatched. CDR3 in amino acids: CATLDRGNTGELFF. Written as DNA, the CDR3 is TGTGCCACCCTAGACAGGGGAAACACCGGGGAGCTGTTTTTT.

V is TRBV14 and J is TRBJ1-2; D is unclear. Germline CDR1 SGHDN, CDR2 FVKESK. V shed 0 bases and J shed 1 base, with 3 bases lying between them. This CDR3 has 13 amino acids. The CDR3 spells CASSQDLNYGYTF. The CDR3 nucleotides read TGTGCCAGCAGCCAAGATCTTAACTATGGCTACACCTTC.

The chain employs TRBV10-2 and TRBJ2-1, with D unresolved. V lost 7 bases, J lost 6 bases, and 19 bases lay in between. There are 15 residues in the CDR3. Germline V CDR1 and CDR2: WSHSY, SAAADI. This CDR3 reads CASNGELIGVNEQFF. The CDR3 nucleotides are TGCGCCAGCAATGGAGAGCTGATCGGTGTCAATGAGCAGTTCTTC.

This clone was detected a few times. The rearrangement uses TRBV4-2 and TRBJ2-1; 7 bases are a match to TRBD1. V was pared by 0 bases and J by 0 bases, with 2 bases of the junction left unmatched. CDR1 is LGHNA and CDR2 is YNFKEQ in the germline V gene. The CDR3 has 16 residues. The CDR3 DNA follows: TGTGCCAGCAGCCAAGAACAGGGGATCTCCTACAATGAGCAGTTCTTC. Amino acid sequence: CASSQEQGISYNEQFF.

V gene TRBV29-1 combines with J gene TRBJ1-3, with TRBD1 matching over 10 bases. The CDR3 has 18 residues. Germline values: CDR1 SQVTM, CDR2 ANQGSEA. V dropped 4 bases and J dropped 2; count of bases not matched to a gene: 14. The CDR3 reads CSVGGDRGTTGPGNTIYF. The CDR3 nucleotides read TGCAGCGTTGGAGGGGACAGGGGCACCACCGGCCCTGGAAACACCATATATTTT.

The chain carries TRBV14 and TRBJ1-1; 7 nucleotides match TRBD1. CDR1 is SGHDN, CDR2 FVKESK, per germline. The V and J ends lost 4 bases and 4 bases, in that order; junction bases with no gene match: 3. This CDR3 has 13 amino acids. The CDR3 sequence is CASSLQGFTEAFF. The CDR3, as DNA: TGTGCCAGCAGCCTACAGGGGTTCACTGAAGCTTTCTTT.

J is TRBJ2-7 and V is TRBV19, with a possible D match to TRBD1 (6 bases). From germline, CDR1 is LNHDA and CDR2 SQIVND (reference sequence). The CDR3 loop spans 13 amino acids. Trimming removed 2 bases from V and 5 bases from J, with 10 bases in between. CDR3 region: CASSISGVHEQYF. The CDR3 DNA reads TGTGCCAGTAGTATATCAGGGGTACACGAGCAGTACTTC.

The rearrangement links TRBV7-2 to TRBJ2-7; a possible D gene is TRBD1 (6 bases). Trimming left V 1 base short and J 6 bases short, with 13 bases between. Germline V gene lookup returns CDR1 SGHTA and CDR2 FQGNSA. This CDR3 has 14 residues. The CDR3 loop is CASSLVLQGGEQYF. The CDR3 DNA is TGTGCCAGCAGCTTAGTTCTACAGGGTGGCGAGCAGTACTTC.

The rearrangement uses TRBV5-4 and TRBJ1-3, with 9 bases fitting TRBD1. The CDR3 loop spans 15 amino acids. V was pared by 1 base and J by 4 bases, with 3 bases of the junction left unmatched. The germline V gene encodes CDR1 SGHNT and CDR2 YYREEE (reference sequence). The CDR3 DNA is TGTGCCAGCAGCTTGTCCGGACAGGGGGGAAACACCATATATTTT. Translation: CASSLSGQGGNTIYF.

The chain carries TRBV6-5 and TRBJ2-3; 9 bases line up with TRBD2. The CDR3 spans 16 residues. J was trimmed by 3 bases and V by 4 bases; bases with no gene match: 8. From germline, CDR1 is MNHEY and CDR2 SVGAGI. The CDR3 here is CASSFGAGGRTDTQYF. In nucleotides, the CDR3 is TGTGCCAGCAGTTTCGGAGCGGGGGGCCGGACAGATACGCAGTATTTT.

The chain couples TRBV11-1 to TRBJ2-1, with a possible D match to TRBD2 (5 bases). The CDR3 loop spans 16 amino acids. CDR1 SGHAT and CDR2 FQDESV come from the germline V gene (reference sequence). With 2 bases removed from V and 5 bases from J, the gap between germline ends came to 16 bases. CDR3 sequence reads: CASSLFGLQLHNEQFF. CDR3 DNA: TGTGCCAGCAGCTTATTCGGACTCCAACTCCACAATGAGCAGTTCTTC.

This clone was seen a few times. The CDR3 protein is CASSLGGRAGYTF. The CDR3 DNA sequence: TGTGCCAGCAGTTTAGGAGGGAGGGCTGGCTACACCTTC. J is TRBJ1-2 and V is TRBV27, with D hard to call. CDR1 is MNHEY, CDR2 SMNVEV, per germline (reference sequence). The CDR3 contains 13 residues. V lost 2 bases, J lost 7 bases, and 11 bases lay in between.

This clone was found a few times. V is TRBV9 and J is TRBJ2-2; D possibly corresponds to TRBD2 (6 bases). Between the trimmed V and J ends, which lost 0 bases and 6 bases, there was a span of 9 bases. The CDR3 runs 14 residues. Looked up from germline, CDR1 is SGDLS and CDR2 is YYNGEE. CDR3 sequence (DNA): TGTGCCAGCAGCGTAGTCCTAGCGTCCGGGGAGCTGTTTTTT. As protein: CASSVVLASGELFF.

The J gene is TRBJ1-1, the V gene TRBV5-1, with 8 bases lining up with TRBD1. This CDR3 contains 15 residues. Germline CDR1 SGHRS, CDR2 YFSETQ. V dropped 4 bases and J dropped 5; count of bases not matched to a gene: 10. The CDR3 sequence is CASSLRTGSQTEAFF. The CDR3 DNA reads as TGCGCCAGCAGCCTTCGGACAGGGAGTCAGACTGAAGCTTTCTTT.

The rearrangement joins TRBV2 to TRBJ1-5; 9 bases match TRBD1. The CDR3 is made up of 14 amino acids. The trim removed 7 bases at V and 7 bases at J, leaving 8 bases unmatched. Germline lookup yields CDR1 SNHLY and CDR2 FYNNEI. CDR3 DNA: TGTGCCAGCACCGAGGACAGGGGTGGGCAGCCCCAGCATTTT. Amino acids: CASTEDRGGQPQHF.

The CDR3 nucleotides are TGTGCTAGTGGTTCCCAGGGCAACTATGGCTACACCTTC. It encodes CASGSQGNYGYTF. The gene calls are TRBV12-5 and TRBJ1-2; D possibly corresponds to TRBD1 (5 bases). This CDR3 region has 13 residues. Germline lookup yields CDR1 LGHNT and CDR2 FRNRAP. The V and J ends lost 4 bases and 2 bases respectively, with 8 bases between them.

This clone appeared once. V usage is TRBV5-4 and J usage is TRBJ2-3; D uncertain. Trimming left V 2 bases short and J 2 bases short, with 9 bases between. Germline CDR1 and CDR2: SGHNT and YYREEE (reference sequence). The CDR3 is 14 residues long. For the CDR3, the DNA is TGTGCCAGCAGCTTAACTTCAACCACAGATACGCAGTATTTT. Translating gives CASSLTSTTDTQYF.

The chain has TRBV19 and TRBJ2-7; D is perhaps TRBD2 (6 bases). CDR1 and CDR2 (germline): LNHDA, SQIVND (reference sequence). This CDR3 contains 14 residues. V was shortened by 0 bases and J by 5 bases, with 11 bases between the two germline ends. CDR3 sequence (DNA): TGTGCCAGTAGTATAGATGCGGGAAAGAACGAGCAGTACTTC. Residues: CASSIDAGKNEQYF.

CDR3 DNA: TGCGCCAGCAGCGCGGGACAGGGGGCTGCCGGGGAGCTGTTTTTT. It is translated as CASSAGQGAAGELFF. The chain uses TRBV5-1 and TRBJ2-2; 12 nucleotides align to TRBD1. Losses at the gene ends were 4 bases for V and 6 bases for J; bases not matched to a gene: 4. Germline lookup yields CDR1 SGHRS and CDR2 YFSETQ. The CDR3 consists of 15 residues.

The chain has TRBV19 and TRBJ1-6; D remains unclear. The CDR3 consists of 14 residues. V lost 2 bases to trimming and J lost 5 bases, with 7 bases between them. Germline CDR1 reads LNHDA; CDR2 reads SQIVND (reference sequence). The CDR3 sequence: CASSITGDNSPLHF. CDR3 nucleotide sequence: TGTGCCAGTAGTATAACCGGAGATAATTCACCCCTCCACTTT.

The V call is TRBV2, the J call TRBJ1-1; tentative D call: TRBD1 (6 bases). There are 13 residues in the CDR3. CDR1 is SNHLY and CDR2 is FYNNEI in the germline V gene. Trimming left V 7 bases short and J 4 bases short, with 13 bases between. CDR3 in DNA: TGTGCCAGCACCCAGAGAGGGGGCACTGAAGCTTTCTTT. It codes for CASTQRGGTEAFF.

The chain joins TRBV19 to TRBJ2-7; weak D call: TRBD2 (5 bases). The V gene lost 4 bases and the J gene lost 10 bases, with 14 bases spanning the gap. The germline CDR1 and CDR2 sequences are LNHDA and SQIVND (reference sequence). This CDR3 region has 12 residues. CDR3 sequence: CASSTGTQRQYF. CDR3 DNA: TGTGCCAGTAGTACGGGAACGCAGAGACAGTACTTC.

V is TRBV27 and J is TRBJ2-5; TRBD2 agrees at 9 bases. The CDR3 is 14 residues long. With V trimmed by 6 bases and J by 5 bases, 7 bases remained unmatched. Per the germline V gene, CDR1 is MNHEY and CDR2 is SMNVEV (reference sequence). The CDR3 loop reads CASSPYSGGETQYF. As DNA, the CDR3 is TGTGCCAGCAGCCCCTATAGCGGGGGTGAGACCCAGTACTTC.

This clone appeared a single time. V and J are TRBV19 and TRBJ2-7, with 9 bases that match TRBD2. The CDR3 is 16 residues long. After removal of 0 bases from V and 0 bases from J, the junction contained 3 bases not matched to a gene. Germline V gives CDR1 LNHDA, CDR2 SQIVND (reference sequence). Here the CDR3 reads CASSIDSSGNSYEQYF. As DNA, the CDR3 is TGTGCCAGTAGTATAGATTCTAGCGGGAACTCCTACGAGCAGTACTTC.

The chain carries TRBV28 and TRBJ1-5; tentatively, D is TRBD1 (6 bases). The V end was cut by 7 bases, the J end by 4 bases, with 17 bases between. Germline CDR1 and CDR2: MDHEN and SYDVKM. The CDR3 spans 15 residues. The CDR3 DNA reads as TGTGCCAGCACCGTAGGGGGGGCTAGAAATCAGCCCCAGCATTTT. Its protein product is CASTVGGARNQPQHF.

The chain is built from TRBV29-1 and TRBJ2-5, with TRBD2 matching over 9 bases. Germline CDR1 reads SQVTM; CDR2 reads ANQGSEA. V shed 5 bases and J 5 bases; nucleotides not matched to a gene: 9. The CDR3 has 14 residues. The CDR3 loop is CSVNFGLARETQYF. CDR3 in DNA: TGCAGCGTTAATTTCGGACTAGCGCGCGAGACCCAGTACTTC.